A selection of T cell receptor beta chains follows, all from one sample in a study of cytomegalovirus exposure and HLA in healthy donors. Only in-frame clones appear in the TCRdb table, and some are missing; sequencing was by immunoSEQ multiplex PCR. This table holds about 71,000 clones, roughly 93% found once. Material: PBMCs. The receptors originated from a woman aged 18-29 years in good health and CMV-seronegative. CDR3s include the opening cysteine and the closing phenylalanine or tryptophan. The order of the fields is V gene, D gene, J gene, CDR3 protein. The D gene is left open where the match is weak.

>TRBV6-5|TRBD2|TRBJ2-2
CASSYSTSGSTGELFF
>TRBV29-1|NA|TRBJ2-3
CSVCIGGSTDTQYF
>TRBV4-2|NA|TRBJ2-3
CASSLLGTQYF
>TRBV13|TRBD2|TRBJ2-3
CASSLGLAGSTDTQYF
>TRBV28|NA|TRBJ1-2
CASSPYNDYGYTF
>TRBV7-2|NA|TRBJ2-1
CASSLAPSVVSYNEQFF
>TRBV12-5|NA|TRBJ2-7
CASGLDPRRRLHYEQYF
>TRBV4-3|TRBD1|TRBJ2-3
CASSQDRGHTLTDTQYF
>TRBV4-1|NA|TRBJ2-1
CASSQDQGTQFF
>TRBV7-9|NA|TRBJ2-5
CASSPNSGTQETQYF
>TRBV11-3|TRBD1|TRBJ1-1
CASSGTGGNTEAFF
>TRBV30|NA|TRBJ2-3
CAWSSLAVATDTQYF
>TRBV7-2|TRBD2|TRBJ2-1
CASSLNLWLAGANEQFF
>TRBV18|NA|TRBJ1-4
CASSPQGSGEKLFF
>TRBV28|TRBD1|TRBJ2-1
CASRGPGQGGYNEQFF
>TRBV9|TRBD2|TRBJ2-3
CASSDSGGSTDTQYF
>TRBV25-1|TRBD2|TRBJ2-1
CASTGGYGGGAGNEQFF